One sample yielded the 9 T cell receptor beta chains listed below, sequenced in a study of blood T cells in healthy people across ages. A second 7 to 11 cycle PCR used barcoded and J-beta primers. TCRdb re-analysed the 5' RACE reads in MiXCR, keeping a single row per CDR3 protein. This table has fewer than 900,000 distinct CDR3 sequences, roughly 40% appearing once. Sample: blood. The receptors shown here come from a man aged 18 to 29 in good health.

This clonotype was seen at least ten times. The chain couples TRBV4-1 to TRBJ2-3; D is uncertain. CDR1 MGHRA and CDR2 YSYEKL come from the germline V gene. V was cut by 4 bases and J by 0 bases, with 14 bases left in between. CDR3 size: 16 residues. DNA for the CDR3: TGCGCCAGCAGCCTGACGAAGGGCCCTAGCACAGATACGCAGTATTTT. Translated, it gives CASSLTKGPSTDTQYF.

This sequence joins TRBV5-5 and TRBJ1-4, with a tentative D call TRBD1 (6 bases). The CDR3 is made up of 13 amino acids. Deletions cut 5 bases from V and 7 bases from J, with 12 bases between. Per the germline V gene, CDR1 is SGHKS and CDR2 is YYEKEE (reference sequence). The CDR3 sequence is CASSATGSEKLFF. CDR3 DNA sequence: TGTGCCAGCAGTGCCACAGGGAGTGAAAAACTGTTTTTT.

This clonotype was picked up many times. The V gene is TRBV20-1, the J gene TRBJ2-6, with TRBD1 matching 8 bases. J was trimmed by 0 bases and V by 2 bases; bases with no gene match: 12. Germline V CDR1 and CDR2: DFQATT, SNEGSKA (reference sequence). The CDR3 contains 19 residues. The CDR3 loop is CSARPLTGGPLSGANVLTF. CDR3 nucleotides: TGCAGTGCTAGACCATTAACAGGGGGTCCCCTCTCTGGGGCCAACGTCCTGACTTTC.

The chain employs TRBV6-6 and TRBJ1-1; 10 bases align to TRBD1. Germline values: CDR1 MNHNY, CDR2 SVGAGI (reference sequence). Losses at the gene ends were 5 bases for V and 8 bases for J; bases not matched to a gene: 8. This CDR3 is 14 amino acids long. CDR3: CASSARDRGNEAFF. In nucleotides, the CDR3 is TGTGCCAGCAGTGCTAGGGACAGGGGAAACGAAGCTTTCTTT.

This clonotype was found many times. The genes are TRBV6-2 or TRBV6-3 and TRBJ2-5; no firm D call. The germline CDR1 and CDR2 sequences are MNHEY and SVGEGT. The CDR3 is made up of 14 amino acids. V dropped 5 bases and J dropped 4 bases, with 14 bases sitting between them. The CDR3 is CASSEPGPLETQYF. CDR3 DNA: TGTGCCAGCAGTGAACCCGGGCCGTTAGAGACCCAGTACTTC.

Comments on this clonotype: One junction end does not reproduce the germline sequence, and a read error may be involved. This chain joins TRBV5-1 and TRBJ1-2; D call uncertain. CDR3 length: 14 residues. Germline CDR1 and CDR2: SGHRS and YFSETQ. CDR3 amino acids: CASNLEQNFRGYTF. The CDR3 coding sequence is TGCGCCAGCAACTTGGAACAAAATTTTCGGGGCTACACCTTC.

The table lists this clonotype with a few counts. The CDR3 DNA is TGCGCCAGCAGCTTCTACAGATCTGGGGATGGCTACACCTTC. This translates into CASSFYRSGDGYTF. This rearrangement joins TRBV5-1 to TRBJ1-2, with unresolved D. The CDR3 has 14 residues. Germline V gene data show CDR1 as SGHRS and CDR2 as YFSETQ. The germline V and J ends were trimmed by 2 bases and 6 bases, with 14 bases remaining between them.

V gene TRBV12-3 or TRBV12-4 combines with J gene TRBJ1-2; tentative D call: TRBD1 (5 bases). Trimming took 10 bases from V and 8 from J, leaving 11 bases between them. This CDR3 region has 10 residues. For the CDR3, the DNA is TGTGCCAAGTTTGGGGCCGGCTACACCTTC. Translating gives CAKFGAGYTF.

This clonotype was seen a few times. This sequence joins TRBV20-1 and TRBJ2-3, with D possibly TRBD2 on 6 matching bases. V was pared by 6 bases and J by 1 base, with 14 bases between. Germline V gives CDR1 DFQATT, CDR2 SNEGSKA (reference sequence). The CDR3 has 14 amino acids. The CDR3 DNA reads as TGCAGTGCGACGACGGGGGTGGGCACAGATACGCAGTATTTT. It specifies CSATTGVGTDTQYF.